Listed below are T cell receptor beta chains from one sample, sequenced in a study of blood T cell repertoires in COVID-19. TCRdb's copy holds only in-frame clones and misses some; the assay was immunoSEQ multiplex PCR. Of around 130,000 clones detected, about four fifths appear once; the ten largest clones hold 9.5% to 10%. The sample comprised peripheral blood. The receptors here all came from a man aged 35 to 55 with active or convalescent COVID-19. CDR3s include the opening cysteine and the closing phenylalanine or tryptophan. The D gene is left open where the match is weak. The size entry is marked missing in some rows and otherwise reads once, few, many or a size class.

TGTGCCAGCAGTTACTGGGACAGGGGGTCCGGCAATCAGCCCCAGCATTTT | CASSYWDRGSGNQPQHF | TRBJ1-5 | TRBD1 | . | TRBV6-2/TRBV6-3
TGTGCCAGCAGCTACCCTCGACAGGGAGCCTATGGCTACACCTTC | CASSYPRQGAYGYTF | TRBJ1-2 | TRBD1 | . | TRBV11-2
TGTGCCAGCAGCCAAGATGGCCACGAGCAGTACTTC | CASSQDGHEQYF | TRBJ2-7 | . | . | TRBV3-1/TRBV3-2
TGTGCCAGCAGCCGTCTCCCCGGGACAGAGAATTCACCCCTCCACTTT | CASSRLPGTENSPLHF | TRBJ1-6 | TRBD1 | . | TRBV3-1/TRBV3-2
TGTGCCTCAACAGGGTTAGCTGGAAACACCATATATTTT | CASTGLAGNTIYF | TRBJ1-3 | . | . | TRBV30
TGTGCTAGTGGCTCTGGACAGGCGTCTGGAAACACCATATATTTT | CASGSGQASGNTIYF | TRBJ1-3 | TRBD1 | . | TRBV12-5
TGTGCCACCAGTGATCCCCCTGTTCCCGCCATAGCCTTCGGCTACACCTTC | CATSDPPVPAIAFGYTF | TRBJ1-2 | . | . | TRBV24-1
TGTGCCAGCAGTTATAGCGAAGTAGCCAAAAACATTCAGTACTTC | CASSYSEVAKNIQYF | TRBJ2-4 | . | . | TRBV6-5
TGTGCCAGCAGTTACTCGGGACAGGGAAACTATGGCTACACCTTC | CASSYSGQGNYGYTF | TRBJ1-2 | TRBD1 | . | TRBV6-5
TGCGCCATCAAAGATGGGGGGAGAACTGAAGCTTTCTTT | CAIKDGGRTEAFF | TRBJ1-1 | . | . | TRBV10-2
TGTGCCAGCAGTGATGAGTCAGGTGCCTACAATGAGCAGTTCTTC | CASSDESGAYNEQFF | TRBJ2-1 | . | . | TRBV2
TGTGCCAGCAGCTTCGGGGGGGGGACTGAAGCTTTCTTT | CASSFGGGTEAFF | TRBJ1-1 | . | . | TRBV7-2
TGCGCCAGCAGCCAAGGGAGGGGTGTAGGGACGGTCTATGGCTACACCTTC | CASSQGRGVGTVYGYTF | TRBJ1-2 | . | . | TRBV4-1
TGTGCCAGCACCCCCTTTCTAGCGGGGGTCACAGATACGCAGTATTTT | CASTPFLAGVTDTQYF | TRBJ2-3 | TRBD2 | . | TRBV2
TGCGCCAGCAGCACGGGGAACTACAATGAGCAGTTCTTC | CASSTGNYNEQFF | TRBJ2-1 | . | . | TRBV5-1
TGTGCCAGCAGGCTAGGAGGGCGGCCAGATACGCAGTATTTT | CASRLGGRPDTQYF | TRBJ2-3 | . | . | TRBV28
TGTGCCAGCAGTGCGGGGAGCTCTGGAAACACCATATATTTT | CASSAGSSGNTIYF | TRBJ1-3 | . | . | TRBV28
TGTGCCAGCAGCCAAGCCAGCGGGGGGGCGAATGAGCAGTTCTTC | CASSQASGGANEQFF | TRBJ2-1 | TRBD2 | . | TRBV3-1/TRBV3-2
TGCGCCAGCAGCTTCACTAGTAAGGCCCTTTCCGCAGATACGCAGTATTTT | CASSFTSKALSADTQYF | TRBJ2-3 | . | once | TRBV5-1
TGTGCCAGAAGCTTGACAGGGGTTCAGCCCCAGCATTTT | CARSLTGVQPQHF | TRBJ1-5 | TRBD1 | . | TRBV5-3
TGTGCCAGCAGTCGGGGGAGGGAGCAGTACTTC | CASSRGREQYF | TRBJ2-7 | . | . | TRBV25-1
TGTGCCACCAGTGGTCGCGCCGGAGAGACCCAGTACTTC | CATSGRAGETQYF | TRBJ2-5 | . | . | TRBV24-1
TGTGCCAGCAGTGTGGACAGGGGAAACTACGAGCAGTACTTC | CASSVDRGNYEQYF | TRBJ2-7 | TRBD1 | . | TRBV2
TGCGCCAGCAGCTCCCGGACAGGGGCGACCGACGAGCAGTACTTC | CASSSRTGATDEQYF | TRBJ2-7 | TRBD1 | once | TRBV5-1
TGTGCCAGCAGTTCCGGGGGGGACAGAGCCTACGAGCAGTACTTC | CASSSGGDRAYEQYF | TRBJ2-7 | . | . | TRBV6-5
TGTGCCAGCAGCGAGCGGGTCTTGGGGAACACTGAAGCTTTCTTT | CASSERVLGNTEAFF | TRBJ1-1 | . | once | TRBV25-1
TGTGCCAGCAGGGCAACGGGAGGGGCGGGAGAGACCCAGTACTTC | CASRATGGAGETQYF | TRBJ2-5 | TRBD2 | . | TRBV7-6
TGTGCCAGCAGCGGGGGGGGAGCGGGGAGAGCGTCAGATACGCAGTATTTT | CASSGGGAGRASDTQYF | TRBJ2-3 | TRBD2 | . | TRBV7-2
TGTGCCACCGCGGGCAGGATCAGCTCTGGAAACACCATATATTTT | CATAGRISSGNTIYF | TRBJ1-3 | . | . | TRBV6-5
TGTGCCAGCAGCGGCGGCGGCAGGGGGGACACTGAAGCTTTCTTT | CASSGGGRGDTEAFF | TRBJ1-1 | TRBD1 | . | TRBV5-4
TGCGCCAGCAGCTTGGACCCAGGGCGGTCGGGCGAGCAGTACTTC | CASSLDPGRSGEQYF | TRBJ2-7 | . | . | TRBV5-1
TGTGCCAGTAGTATTGAGGTCCTCAATCAGCCCCAGCATTTT | CASSIEVLNQPQHF | TRBJ1-5 | . | . | TRBV19
TGTGCCAGCAGCTTAAAGGGGAAGGATGGCTACACCTTC | CASSLKGKDGYTF | TRBJ1-2 | . | . | TRBV7-3
TGTGCCAGCAGTTACGAAGGACTCGACACCGGGGAGCTGTTTTTT | CASSYEGLDTGELFF | TRBJ2-2 | . | once | TRBV6-5
TGTGCCAGCAGTTACACGGGACAGACCTACGAGCAGTACTTC | CASSYTGQTYEQYF | TRBJ2-7 | TRBD1 | . | TRBV6-6
TGTGCCAGCACCACACAGGGTCGGACTGAAGCTTTCTTT | CASTTQGRTEAFF | TRBJ1-1 | . | . | TRBV2
TGCGCCAGCAGCCCAAAGGGGTCACCTTTAAGCTCCTACGAGCAGTACTTC | CASSPKGSPLSSYEQYF | TRBJ2-7 | . | . | TRBV4-3
TGTGCCACCAGTGATAGTAGCGGGGGGGCTTATAATGAGCAGTTCTTC | CATSDSSGGAYNEQFF | TRBJ2-1 | TRBD2 | few | TRBV24-1
TGTGCCAGCAGTTTAATGGGGGGCGAGCAGTACTTC | CASSLMGGEQYF | TRBJ2-7 | . | . | TRBV12-3/TRBV12-4
TGTGCCAGCAGCTTAGTTAGCGGGGGCTCATACGAGCAGTACTTC | CASSLVSGGSYEQYF | TRBJ2-7 | TRBD2 | . | TRBV5-6
TGTGCCAGCAGCCCCCATGCAAGGGAGGAAGGCTATGGCTACACCTTC | CASSPHAREEGYGYTF | TRBJ1-2 | . | few | TRBV9
TGTGCCAGCAGTGGTACGGGTCCAAGCACAGATACGCAGTATTTT | CASSGTGPSTDTQYF | TRBJ2-3 | . | . | TRBV6-6